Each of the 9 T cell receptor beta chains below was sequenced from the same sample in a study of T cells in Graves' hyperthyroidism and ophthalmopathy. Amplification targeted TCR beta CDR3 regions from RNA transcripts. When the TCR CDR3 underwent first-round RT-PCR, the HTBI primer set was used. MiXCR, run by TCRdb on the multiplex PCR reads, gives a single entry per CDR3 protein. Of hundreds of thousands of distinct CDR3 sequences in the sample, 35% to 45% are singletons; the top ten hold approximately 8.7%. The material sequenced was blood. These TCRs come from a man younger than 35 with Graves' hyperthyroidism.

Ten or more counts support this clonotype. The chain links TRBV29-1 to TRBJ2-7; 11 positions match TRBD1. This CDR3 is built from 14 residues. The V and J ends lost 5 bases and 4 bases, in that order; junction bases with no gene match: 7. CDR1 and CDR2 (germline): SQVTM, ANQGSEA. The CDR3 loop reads CSVSAGTGGYEQYF. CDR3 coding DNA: TGCAGCGTTTCCGCCGGGACAGGGGGGTACGAGCAGTACTTC.

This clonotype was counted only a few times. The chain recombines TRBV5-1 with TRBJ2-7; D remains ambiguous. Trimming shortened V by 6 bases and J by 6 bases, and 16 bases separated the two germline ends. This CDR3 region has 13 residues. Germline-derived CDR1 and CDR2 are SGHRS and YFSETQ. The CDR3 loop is CASNAPGLAEQYF. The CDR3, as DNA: TGCGCCAGCAACGCACCTGGTCTGGCCGAGCAGTACTTC. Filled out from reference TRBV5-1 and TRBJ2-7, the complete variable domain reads KAGVTQTPRYLIKTRGQQVTLSCSPISGHRSVSWYQQTPGQGLQFLFEYFSETQRNKGNFPGRFSGRQFSNSRSEMNVSTLELGDSALYLCASNAPGLAEQYFGPGTRLTVT.

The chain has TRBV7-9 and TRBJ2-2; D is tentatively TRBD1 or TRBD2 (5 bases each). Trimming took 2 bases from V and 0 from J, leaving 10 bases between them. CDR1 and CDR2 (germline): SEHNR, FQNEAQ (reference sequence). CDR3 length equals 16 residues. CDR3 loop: CASSLNPGPNTGELFF. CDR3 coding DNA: TGTGCCAGCAGCTTAAACCCGGGACCGAACACCGGGGAGCTGTTTTTT. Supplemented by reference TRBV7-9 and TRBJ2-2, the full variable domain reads DTGVSQNPRHKITKRGQNVTFRCDPISEHNRLYWYRQTLGQGPEFLTYFQNEAQLEKSRLLSDRFSAERPKGSFSTLEIQRTEQGDSAMYLCASSLNPGPNTGELFFGEGSRLTVL.

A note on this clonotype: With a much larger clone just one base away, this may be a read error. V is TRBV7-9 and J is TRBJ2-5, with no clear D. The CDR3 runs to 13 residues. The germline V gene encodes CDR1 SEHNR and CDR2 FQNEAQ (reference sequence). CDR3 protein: CASSVSVSETKYF. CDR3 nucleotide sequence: TGTGCCAGCAGCGTCTCGGTTTCCGAGACCAAGTACTTC.

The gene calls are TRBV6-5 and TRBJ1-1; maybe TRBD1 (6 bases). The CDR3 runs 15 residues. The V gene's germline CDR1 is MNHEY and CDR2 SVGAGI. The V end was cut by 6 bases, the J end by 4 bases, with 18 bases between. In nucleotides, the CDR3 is TGTGCCAGCAGCGGCTCCCGGGGGCTTCTCACTGAAGCTTTCTTT. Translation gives CASSGSRGLLTEAFF.

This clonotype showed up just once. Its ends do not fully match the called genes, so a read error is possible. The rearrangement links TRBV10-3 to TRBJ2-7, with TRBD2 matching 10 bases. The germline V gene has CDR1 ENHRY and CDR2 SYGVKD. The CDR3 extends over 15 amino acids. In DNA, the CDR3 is TGTGCCAGCGTTACTAGCGGGGCAAGCTCCTACGGGCAGTACTTC. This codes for CASVTSGASSYGQYF.

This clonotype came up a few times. In nucleotides, the CDR3 is TGCGCCAGCAGCCAGTCAGAACGCACTGAAAAACTGTTTTTT. Amino acids: CASSQSERTEKLFF. This sequence joins TRBV4-1 and TRBJ1-4; D not certain. Germline CDR1 reads MGHRA; CDR2 reads YSYEKL. V gave up 3 bases and J gave up 7 bases, with 12 bases separating them. The CDR3 loop spans 14 amino acids.

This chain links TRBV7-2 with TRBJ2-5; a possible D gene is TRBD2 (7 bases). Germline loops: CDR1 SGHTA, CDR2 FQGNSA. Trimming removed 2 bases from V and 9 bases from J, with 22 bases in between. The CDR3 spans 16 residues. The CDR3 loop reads CASSLRRSGGGEAQYF. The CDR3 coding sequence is TGTGCCAGCAGCTTACGGCGTAGCGGAGGGGGGGAGGCCCAGTACTTC.

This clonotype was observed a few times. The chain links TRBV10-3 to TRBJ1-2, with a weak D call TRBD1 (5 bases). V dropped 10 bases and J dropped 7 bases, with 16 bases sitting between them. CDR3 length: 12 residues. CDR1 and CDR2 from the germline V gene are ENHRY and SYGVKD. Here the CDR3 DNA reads TGTGCCAGCACCCAGGGCGCTGGTGGCTACACCTTC. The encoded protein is CASTQGAGGYTF.